Sequencing of this T cell receptor beta chain was carried out in a study of identical twins. TCRdb independently ran MiXCR on the 5' RACE reads; one entry per CDR3 protein. The sample includes 650,000 to 750,000 distinct CDR3 sequences, approximately 22% of them seen just once. The same data also went into a second study, on T cells expressing NK-cell markers. That paper states: Seven donors tested HCMV-seropositive and one tested seronegative among the eight sequenced. The same clonotypes also predominated in the CD3+CD56-NKG2C+ fraction of several donors.

The specimen was PBMCs. The TCR comes from a woman younger than 30 in good health.

The CDR3 region has the DNA TGTGCCAGCAGCGTAGGAGGGGGACAGGGGCGTGAGCAGTTCTTC. Residues: CASSVGGGQGREQFF. V gene TRBV9 combines with J gene TRBJ2-1, with 10 bases fitting TRBD1. The germline gives CDR1 SGDLS, CDR2 YYNGEE. Trimming at V came to 0 bases and at J to 9 bases, leaving 6 bases not matched to a gene. The CDR3 contains 15 residues.